The TCR beta chain described here comes from a study of blood T cell repertoires in COVID-19. As for the study in general: Samples representing acute and convalescent COVID-19 were sourced from the United States, Italy and Spain.

Participant ages covered 18 to 89 years across about 22 US areas. Membership in each cohort depended on participant-reported clinical history. This CDR3 spans 14 amino acids. The germline CDR1 and CDR2 sequences are SGHNT and YYREEE (reference sequence). V lost 7 bases to trimming and J lost 2 bases, with 15 bases between them. In the original processing: Quantification of nucleated cells was approximated via reference gene primer amplification. Some clones are missing from TCRdb's copy, which holds only in-frame ones; the method was immunoSEQ multiplex PCR. V and J calls and clone size are as listed in that table; D and trimming were resolved from the DNA. The table includes around 78,000 clones, approximately 90% detected once.

Material for sequencing was PBMCs or T cells enriched from blood (not recorded which). This clonotype was obtained from a woman aged 50 to 60 with acute COVID-19. The V call is TRBV5-4, the J call TRBJ1-1; D remains unclear. The DNA of the CDR3 is TGTGCCAGCGGAGAGGGATCAGGTAACACTGAAGCTTTCTTT. Translated, it gives CASGEGSGNTEAFF.